These T cell receptor beta chains were read from a single sample in a study of cytomegalovirus exposure and HLA in healthy donors. Here immunoSEQ multiplex PCR was the method, and the copy in TCRdb shows in-frame clones only, minus some. The sample has over 110,000 clones, 82% seen once; the top ten hold less than 3%. Sequenced material: PBMCs. Receptors were obtained from a male donor in good health and CMV-seronegative. CDR3s include the opening cysteine and the closing phenylalanine or tryptophan. The order of the fields is J gene, D gene, V gene, CDR3 length, clone size, CDR3 DNA, CDR3 protein. The D gene is left open where the match is weak. Not all rows give a size; the values are once, few, many and, for expanded clones, a class.

TRBJ2-5 | . | TRBV30 | 13 | . | TGTGCCTGGAGTCGAGGCAGGGGAGAGACCCAGTACTTC | CAWSRGRGETQYF
TRBJ2-7 | . | TRBV11-2 | 14 | . | TGTGCCAGCAGCATTCGACAGGTCCTAGGCGAGCAGTACTTC | CASSIRQVLGEQYF
TRBJ1-2 | . | TRBV9 | 14 | . | TGTGCCAGCAGCCCCACCTTAGGGGACTATGGCTACACCTTC | CASSPTLGDYGYTF
TRBJ2-1 | . | TRBV11-3 | 13 | . | TGTGCCAGCAGCTTAGGGAGTTACAATGAGCAGTTCTTC | CASSLGSYNEQFF
TRBJ2-3 | TRBD1 | TRBV28 | 15 | . | TGTGCCAGCAGCTCCGGACAGGGCCTAGTAGATACGCAGTATTTT | CASSSGQGLVDTQYF
TRBJ1-3 | . | TRBV9 | 15 | . | TGTGCCAGCAGCGTAGATGTAGGGGCTGGAAACACCATATATTTT | CASSVDVGAGNTIYF
TRBJ2-7 | TRBD2 | TRBV7-9 | 16 | . | TGTTCCAGCAGCACTACTCGGACTAGCGGGACTAGGGAGCAGTACTTC | CSSSTTRTSGTREQYF
TRBJ1-1 | TRBD1 | TRBV19 | 10 | few | TGTCAGACAGGGGAGGCTGAAGCTTTCTTT | CQTGEAEAFF
TRBJ1-4 | TRBD1 | TRBV5-8 | 19 | . | TGTGCCAGCAGCCCGGGACAGGGAAGTTACATTCCAACTAATGAAAAACTGTTTTTT | CASSPGQGSYIPTNEKLFF
TRBJ2-1 | TRBD2 | TRBV10-3 | 17 | . | TGTGCCATCAGTGAAACGGGAGGGGCGGGAGGGGCGGATGAGCAGTTCTTC | CAISETGGAGGADEQFF
TRBJ1-2 | . | TRBV11-2 | 12 | . | TGTGCCAGCAGCTTAGGCGAGTGGGGCTACACCTTC | CASSLGEWGYTF
TRBJ1-1 | . | TRBV19 | 13 | . | TGTGCCAGTATTCTCTTGAGGTCGGGTGAAGCTTTCTTT | CASILLRSGEAFF
TRBJ2-1 | . | TRBV5-1 | 14 | . | TGCGCCAGCAGCCAAGGGAGCTCCTACAATGAGCAGTTCTTC | CASSQGSSYNEQFF
TRBJ2-2 | . | TRBV6-4 | 15 | . | TGTGCCAGCAGTGACGGCGAGGGGAACACCGGGGAGCTGTTTTTT | CASSDGEGNTGELFF
TRBJ2-6 | . | TRBV27 | 16 | . | TGTGCCAGCGGCTTGAATGCTGAAACTGGGGCCAACGTCCTGACTTTC | CASGLNAETGANVLTF
TRBJ2-7 | TRBD1 | TRBV7-2 | 15 | . | TGTGCCAGCAGCTTAGATTACAGGGGGGAGAACGAGCAGTACTTC | CASSLDYRGENEQYF
TRBJ1-1 | . | TRBV9 | 14 | . | TGTGCCAGCAGCGTAGCCCCCCAGAACACTGAAGCTTTCTTT | CASSVAPQNTEAFF
TRBJ2-7 | TRBD2 | TRBV4-3 | 16 | . | TGCGCCAGCAGCCAGCGTTGGCGAGCGGGAGAGTACGAGCAGTACTTC | CASSQRWRAGEYEQYF
TRBJ2-7 | TRBD2 | TRBV4-3 | 15 | . | TGCGCCAGCAGCCCGGGACTAGCGGGAGACGACGAGCAGTACTTC | CASSPGLAGDDEQYF
TRBJ1-2 | . | TRBV9 | 16 | . | TGTGCCAGCAGCCCTTCAGTGGGGAGAGCTAACTATGGCTACACCTTC | CASSPSVGRANYGYTF
TRBJ1-1 | TRBD1 | TRBV9 | 15 | . | TGTGCCAGCAGCCCCCGGCAGGGGGGTAATGGTGAAGCTTTCTTT | CASSPRQGGNGEAFF
TRBJ2-1 | TRBD2 | TRBV7-7 | 15 | . | TGTGCCAGCAGCTTAGAACTAGCGGGATGGTATGAGCAGTTCTTC | CASSLELAGWYEQFF